These T cell receptor beta chains were read from a single sample in a study of cytomegalovirus exposure and HLA in healthy donors. The assay was immunoSEQ multiplex PCR, and TCRdb's table has in-frame clones only and misses some. The sample has over 110,000 clones; approximately 84% are singletons. The sample taken for sequencing was PBMCs. The receptors derive from an older woman in good health and CMV-seropositive. Each CDR3 is given with its conserved first and last residue. Each record gives: D gene, V gene, clone size, J gene, CDR3 DNA, CDR3 protein. D genes are given only for firm matches. Expanded clones are given a class, and other clones once, few, many or no size at all.

TRBD2,TRBV27,.,TRBJ2-1,TGTGCCAGCCGTAGCGGGGCAACCTACAATGAGCAGTTCTTC,CASRSGATYNEQFF
TRBD1,TRBV15,.,TRBJ1-1,TGTGCCACCAGCAGAGAGAACTTTAACAGGGGGCGCGGAGCTTTCTTT,CATSRENFNRGRGAFF
.,TRBV28,.,TRBJ1-5,TGTGCCAGCACCACCTGGGCCCACCCTAGCAATCAGCCCCAGCATTTT,CASTTWAHPSNQPQHF
TRBD1,TRBV7-9,.,TRBJ1-4,TGTGCCAGCAGCCTCCAGGGGGCGCCTAATGAAAAACTGTTTTTT,CASSLQGAPNEKLFF
TRBD2,TRBV18,.,TRBJ2-2,TGTGCCAGCTCACCACTCGGCGGGAGCTCCGGGGAGCTGTTTTTT,CASSPLGGSSGELFF
TRBD1,TRBV27,.,TRBJ1-2,TGTGCCAGCGGCCCAGGGGGCGCGGGTTTCTATGGCTACACCTTC,CASGPGGAGFYGYTF
TRBD2,TRBV5-8,.,TRBJ2-3,TGTGCCAGCAGCACCGGACTAGCCCCAGATACGCAGTATTTT,CASSTGLAPDTQYF
.,TRBV2,.,TRBJ1-6,TGTGCCAGCAGTGAAGCCAGGGGCAAGAATTCACCCCTCCACTTT,CASSEARGKNSPLHF
TRBD1,TRBV7-9,.,TRBJ1-4,TGTGCCAGCAGCTTTTTACAGGGGAAGGGGCCTAATGAAAAACTGTTTTTT,CASSFLQGKGPNEKLFF
TRBD1,TRBV7-2,.,TRBJ2-5,TGTGCCAGCAGCTTATTGGGGACAGCAGGAGAGACCCAGTACTTC,CASSLLGTAGETQYF
TRBD2,TRBV4-3,.,TRBJ2-3,TGCGCCAGCAGCCGCCAGCGGGAGGGAGCAGATACGCAGTATTTT,CASSRQREGADTQYF
.,TRBV13,.,TRBJ2-5,TGTGCCAGCAGCCAGGCGGGGGCCAAAAGGGAGACCCAGTACTTC,CASSQAGAKRETQYF
.,TRBV25-1,.,TRBJ1-3,TGTGCCAGCAGTGAAACAGGGTGGACTGGAAACACCATATATTTT,CASSETGWTGNTIYF
.,TRBV7-9,once,TRBJ1-4,TGTGCCAGCAGCTTAGGGGGCATACCACTGTTTTTT,CASSLGGIPLFF
.,TRBV11-2,once,TRBJ2-3,TGTGCCAGCAGCATCGGGACTGCGGACCGGGATACGCAGTATTTT,CASSIGTADRDTQYF
TRBD2,TRBV7-7,.,TRBJ2-5,TGTGCTAGCAGCTTAGGGGGACTAGGCCAAGAGACCCAGTACTTC,CASSLGGLGQETQYF